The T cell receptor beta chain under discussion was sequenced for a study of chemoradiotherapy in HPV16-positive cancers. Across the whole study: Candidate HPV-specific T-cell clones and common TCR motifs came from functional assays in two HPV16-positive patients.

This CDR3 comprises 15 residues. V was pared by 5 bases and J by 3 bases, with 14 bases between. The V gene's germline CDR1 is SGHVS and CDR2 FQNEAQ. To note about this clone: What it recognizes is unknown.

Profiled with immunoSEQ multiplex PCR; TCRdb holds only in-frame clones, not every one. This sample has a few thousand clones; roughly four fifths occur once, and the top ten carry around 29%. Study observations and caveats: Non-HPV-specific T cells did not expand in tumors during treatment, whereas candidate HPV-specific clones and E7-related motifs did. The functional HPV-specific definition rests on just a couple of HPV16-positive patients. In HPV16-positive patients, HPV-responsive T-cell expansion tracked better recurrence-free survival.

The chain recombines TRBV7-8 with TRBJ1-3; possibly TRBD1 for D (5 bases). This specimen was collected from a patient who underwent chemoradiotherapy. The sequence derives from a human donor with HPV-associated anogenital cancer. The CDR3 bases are TGTGCCAGCAGCGAAGGGAGGGGCGGTGGAAACACCATATATTTT. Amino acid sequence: CASSEGRGGGNTIYF. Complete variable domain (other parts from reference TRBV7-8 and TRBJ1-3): GAGVSQSPRYKVAKRGQDVALRCDPISGHVSLFWYQQALGQGPEFLTYFQNEAQLDKSGLPSDRFFAERPEGSVSTLKIQRTQQEDSAVYLCASSEGRGGGNTIYFGEGSWLTVV.